This TCR beta chain emerged from a study of kidney transplant recipient with SARS-CoV-2 infection. TCRdb analysed the reads with MiXCR anew, one entry per CDR3 protein. The sample consists of fewer than 250,000 distinct CDR3 sequences, about 28% of them appearing once. This CDR3 region has 16 residues. The sample holds a few counts of this clonotype. This sequence originates from a male patient between 25 and 39 years old who had COVID-19 and was a kidney transplant recipient. Some T cells may have come from the graft donor. The sequencing here drew on a blood sample, taken at baseline and on day 111 from a kidney transplant recipient. The chain carries TRBV8-2 and TRBJ1-2. TRBV8-2 is classified as a pseudogene. CDR3 sequence (DNA): TGTGGCAGTTATCTGGATGATAGCCGAAAGACCTATGGCTACACCTTC. Translated, it gives CGSYLDDSRKTYGYTF.